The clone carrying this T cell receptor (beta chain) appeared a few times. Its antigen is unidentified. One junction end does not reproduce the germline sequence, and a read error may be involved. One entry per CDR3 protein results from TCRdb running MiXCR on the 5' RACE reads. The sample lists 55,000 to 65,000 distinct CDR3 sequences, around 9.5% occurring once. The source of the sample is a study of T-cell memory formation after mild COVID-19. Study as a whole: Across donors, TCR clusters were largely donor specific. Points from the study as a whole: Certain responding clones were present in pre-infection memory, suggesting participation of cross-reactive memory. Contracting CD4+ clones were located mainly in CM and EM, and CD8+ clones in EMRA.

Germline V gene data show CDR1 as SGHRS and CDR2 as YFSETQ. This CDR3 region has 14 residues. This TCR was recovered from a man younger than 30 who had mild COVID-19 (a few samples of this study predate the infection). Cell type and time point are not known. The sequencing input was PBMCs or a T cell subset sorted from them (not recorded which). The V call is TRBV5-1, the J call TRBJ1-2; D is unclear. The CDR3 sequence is CASRLDRGPYGYTF. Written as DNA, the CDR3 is TGCGCCAGCAGATTGGACCGCGGACCCTATGGCTACACCTTC.